Listed below are T cell receptor beta chains from one sample, sequenced in a study of post-analysis software for immune sequencing data. A single record per CDR3 protein comes from TCRdb applying MiXCR to the PCR reads. The sample carries around 200,000 distinct CDR3 sequences, 29% recorded once. Input material: blood. The source is a girl aged 2 to 17 with multiple sclerosis. CDR3s include the opening cysteine and the closing phenylalanine or tryptophan. The order of the fields is CDR3 DNA, CDR3 protein, clone size, J gene, D gene, V gene. The D gene is left open where the match is weak. Clone sizes are given selectively: once, few, many, or a class where the clone is expanded.

cdr3_nt: TGTGCCTGGAGGGCTAATGGTAGAACTGAAGCTTTCTTT
cdr3_aa: CAWRANGRTEAFF
clone_size: NA
j_call: TRBJ1-1
d_call: NA
v_call: TRBV30

cdr3_nt: TGTGCCAGCAGCTTAAGGGCCGTTACTTCACCCCTCCACTTT
cdr3_aa: CASSLRAVTSPLHF
clone_size: few
j_call: TRBJ1-6
d_call: NA
v_call: TRBV11-2

cdr3_nt: TGTGCCAACAGTGCCGGACAGGGGGCGTTCACCGGGGAGCTGTTTTTT
cdr3_aa: CANSAGQGAFTGELFF
clone_size: once
j_call: TRBJ2-2
d_call: TRBD1
v_call: TRBV2

cdr3_nt: TGCGCCAGCAGCAACCCAGGACAGACCCTTACAATTTATGGCTACACCTTC
cdr3_aa: CASSNPGQTLTIYGYTF
clone_size: NA
j_call: TRBJ1-2
d_call: NA
v_call: TRBV4-1

cdr3_nt: TGTGCCAGCAGTGACCAGGGTAACACTGAAGCTTTCTTT
cdr3_aa: CASSDQGNTEAFF
clone_size: NA
j_call: TRBJ1-1
d_call: NA
v_call: TRBV2

cdr3_nt: TGCGCCAGCAGCCGGGACTGGGCCTATGGCTACACCTTC
cdr3_aa: CASSRDWAYGYTF
clone_size: many
j_call: TRBJ1-2
d_call: NA
v_call: TRBV5-1

cdr3_nt: TGTGCCAGCAGGTTGTTCCCAGCGGAGTACGAGCAGTACTTC
cdr3_aa: CASRLFPAEYEQYF
clone_size: NA
j_call: TRBJ2-7
d_call: NA
v_call: TRBV12-3/TRBV12-4

cdr3_nt: TGCAGTGGACAGACATATAGCAATCAGCCCCAGCATTTT
cdr3_aa: CSGQTYSNQPQHF
clone_size: few
j_call: TRBJ1-5
d_call: NA
v_call: TRBV20-1

cdr3_nt: TGTGCCATCAGTGGGAACCGGGACGCAGCTTTCTTT
cdr3_aa: CAISGNRDAAFF
clone_size: few
j_call: TRBJ1-1
d_call: NA
v_call: TRBV10-3

cdr3_nt: TGTGCCAGCAGCTTAAACCAGTACCACAATGAGCAGTACTTC
cdr3_aa: CASSLNQYHNEQYF
clone_size: NA
j_call: TRBJ2-7
d_call: NA
v_call: TRBV7-9

cdr3_nt: TGTGCCAGCAGTTTGGTCGTCGGGGGGGCGCGGATGGAGCAGTTCTTC
cdr3_aa: CASSLVVGGARMEQFF
clone_size: many
j_call: TRBJ2-1
d_call: TRBD2
v_call: TRBV12-3/TRBV12-4

cdr3_nt: TGTGCCAGTACCAAAAGGGACAGAACTAACATTCAGTACTTC
cdr3_aa: CASTKRDRTNIQYF
clone_size: NA
j_call: TRBJ2-4
d_call: TRBD1
v_call: TRBV19